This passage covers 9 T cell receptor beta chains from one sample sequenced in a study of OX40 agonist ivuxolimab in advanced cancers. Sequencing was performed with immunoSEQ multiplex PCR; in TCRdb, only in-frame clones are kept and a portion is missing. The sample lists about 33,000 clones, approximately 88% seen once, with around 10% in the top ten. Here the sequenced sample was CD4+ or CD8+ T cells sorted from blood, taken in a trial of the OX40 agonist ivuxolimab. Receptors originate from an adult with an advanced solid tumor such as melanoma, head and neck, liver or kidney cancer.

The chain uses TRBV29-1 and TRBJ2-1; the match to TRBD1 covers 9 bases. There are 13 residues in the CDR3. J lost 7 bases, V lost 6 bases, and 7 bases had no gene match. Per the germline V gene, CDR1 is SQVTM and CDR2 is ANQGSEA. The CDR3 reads CSVNRQGGNEQFF. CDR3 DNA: TGCAGCGTGAACCGACAGGGGGGGAATGAGCAGTTCTTC.

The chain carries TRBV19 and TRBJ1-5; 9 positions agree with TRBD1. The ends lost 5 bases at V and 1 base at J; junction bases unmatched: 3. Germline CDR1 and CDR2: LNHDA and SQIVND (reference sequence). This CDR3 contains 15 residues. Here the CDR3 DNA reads TGTGCCAGTAGTCCACAGGGGGCAAGCAATCAGCCCCAGCATTTT. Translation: CASSPQGASNQPQHF.

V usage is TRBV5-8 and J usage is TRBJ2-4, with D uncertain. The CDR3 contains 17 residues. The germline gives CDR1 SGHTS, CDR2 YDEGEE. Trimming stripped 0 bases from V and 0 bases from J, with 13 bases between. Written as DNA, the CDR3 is TGTGCCAGCAGCTTGGTGATCAGCGTCCTAGCCAAAAACATTCAGTACTTC. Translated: CASSLVISVLAKNIQYF.

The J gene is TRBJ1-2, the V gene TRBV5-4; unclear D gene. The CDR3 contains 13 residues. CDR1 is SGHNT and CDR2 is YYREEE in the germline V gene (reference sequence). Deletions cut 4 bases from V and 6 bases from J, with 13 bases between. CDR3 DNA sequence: TGTGCCAGCAGCCAAAACACGGGCGATGGCTACACCTTC. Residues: CASSQNTGDGYTF.

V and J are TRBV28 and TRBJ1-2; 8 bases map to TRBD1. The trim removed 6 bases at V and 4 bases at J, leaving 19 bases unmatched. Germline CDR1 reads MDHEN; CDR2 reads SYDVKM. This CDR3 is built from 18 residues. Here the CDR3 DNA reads TGTGCCAGCAGGACGGACGCGATCGGACAGGGAATTCCCTATGGCTACACCTTC. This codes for CASRTDAIGQGIPYGYTF.

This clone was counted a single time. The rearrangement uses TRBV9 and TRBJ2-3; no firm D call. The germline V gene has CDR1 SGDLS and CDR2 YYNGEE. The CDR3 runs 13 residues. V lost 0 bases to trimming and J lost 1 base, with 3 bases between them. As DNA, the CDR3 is TGTGCCAGCAGCGTAGAGGGCACAGATACGCAGTATTTT. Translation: CASSVEGTDTQYF.

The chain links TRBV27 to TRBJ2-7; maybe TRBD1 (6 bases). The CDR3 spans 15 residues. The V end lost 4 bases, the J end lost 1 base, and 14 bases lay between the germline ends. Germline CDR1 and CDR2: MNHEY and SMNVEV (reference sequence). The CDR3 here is CASSWGLAGSYEQYF. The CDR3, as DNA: TGTGCCAGCAGTTGGGGGCTAGCTGGGTCCTACGAGCAGTACTTC.

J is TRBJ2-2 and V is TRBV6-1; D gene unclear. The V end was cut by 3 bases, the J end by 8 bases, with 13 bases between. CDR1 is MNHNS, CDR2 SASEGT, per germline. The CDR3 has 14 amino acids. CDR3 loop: CASSDWADVGELFF. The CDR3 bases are TGTGCCAGCAGTGATTGGGCGGACGTTGGGGAGCTGTTTTTT.

The CDR3 DNA sequence: TGTGCCAGCAGTGAGCGGGGGAAATCCGAGCAGTACTTC. It codes for CASSERGKSEQYF. The rearrangement joins TRBV2 to TRBJ2-7; 7 bases are shared with TRBD2. V shed 3 bases, J shed 6 bases, and the junction held 5 bases outside the gene matches. Germline values: CDR1 SNHLY, CDR2 FYNNEI. The CDR3 is 13 amino acids.